The clone carrying this T cell receptor beta chain was observed once. No antigen is known for it. Naive-designated CD8 cells lacked CD45RO, were positively enriched for CCR7, and omitted terminally differentiated effector memory CD45RA+ cells. The CDR3 length is 14 residues. CDR1 and CDR2 (germline): SGHNT, YENEEA. V was pared by 1 base and J by 3 bases, with 10 bases between. The protocol was immunoSEQ multiplex PCR, while the TCRdb copy is restricted to in-frame clones and leaves out a portion. Of millions of clones listed, about 95% are singletons. The source of the sample is a study of shared clonotypes between healthy human individuals. Study observations and caveats: How much donors shared clonotypes was expected to be affected by sequencing depth.

The chain is built from TRBV11-3 and TRBJ2-7; TRBD2 might be the D (6 bases). The clonotype comes from a man aged 18 to 29 in good health. Source material: naive CD8+ T cells sorted from blood. The CDR3 here is CASSLGEADYEQYF. The CDR3 bases are TGTGCCAGCAGCTTAGGGGAGGCCGACTACGAGCAGTACTTC.